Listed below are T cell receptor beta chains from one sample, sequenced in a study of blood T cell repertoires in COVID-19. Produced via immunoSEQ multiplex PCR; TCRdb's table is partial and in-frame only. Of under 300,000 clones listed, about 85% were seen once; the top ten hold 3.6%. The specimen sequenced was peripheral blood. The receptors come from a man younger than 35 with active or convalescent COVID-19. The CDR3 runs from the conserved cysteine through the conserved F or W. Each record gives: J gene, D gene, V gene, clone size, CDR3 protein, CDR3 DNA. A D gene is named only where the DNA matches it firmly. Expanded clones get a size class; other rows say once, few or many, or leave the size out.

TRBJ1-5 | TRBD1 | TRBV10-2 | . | CASSEGQGRQPQHF | TGCGCCAGCAGTGAGGGACAGGGGCGCCAGCCCCAGCATTTT
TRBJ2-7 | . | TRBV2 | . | CASTRVYEQYF | TGTGCCAGCACCCGGGTCTACGAGCAGTACTTC
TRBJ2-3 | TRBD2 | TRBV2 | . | CATRTRTDTQYF | TGTGCCACCAGGACTAGAACAGATACGCAGTATTTT
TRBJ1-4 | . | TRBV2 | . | CASRTTAGGGLNEKLFF | TGTGCCAGCAGAACCACCGCCGGGGGGGGGCTGAATGAAAAACTGTTTTTT
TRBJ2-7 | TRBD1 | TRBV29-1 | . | CSVNTGTDSEQYF | TGCAGCGTCAATACGGGGACAGACTCCGAGCAGTACTTC
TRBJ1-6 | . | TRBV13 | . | CASSLQGTYNSPLHF | TGTGCCAGCAGCTTACAGGGGACCTATAATTCACCCCTCCACTTT
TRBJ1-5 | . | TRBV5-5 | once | CASSLEDSSNQPQHF | TGTGCCAGCAGCTTGGAAGACAGTAGCAATCAGCCCCAGCATTTT
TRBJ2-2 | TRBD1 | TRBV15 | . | CATSRDPGQGAGELFF | TGTGCCACCAGCAGAGATCCAGGACAGGGTGCCGGGGAGCTGTTTTTT
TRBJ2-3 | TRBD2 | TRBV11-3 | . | CASSPFWAGENTDTQYF | TGTGCCAGCAGCCCATTCTGGGCGGGAGAGAACACAGATACGCAGTATTTT
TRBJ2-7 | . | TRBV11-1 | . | CASSSGSAYEQYF | TGTGCCAGCAGCTCGGGGAGCGCCTACGAGCAGTACTTC
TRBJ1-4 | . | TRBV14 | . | CASSPRTTNEKLFF | TGTGCCAGCAGCCCCAGAACAACTAATGAAAAACTGTTTTTT
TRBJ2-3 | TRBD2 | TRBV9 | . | CASSLSSRGEGDTQYF | TGTGCCAGCAGCCTCTCATCTCGAGGGGAGGGAGATACGCAGTATTTT
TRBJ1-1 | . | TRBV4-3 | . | CASSQARTVTDAFF | TGCGCCAGCAGCCAGGCGAGGACAGTAACTGACGCTTTCTTT
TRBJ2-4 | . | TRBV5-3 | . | CARDRQAQNIQYF | TGTGCCAGAGACAGACAGGCCCAAAACATTCAGTACTTC
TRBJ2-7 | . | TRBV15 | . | CATSSGQGGHGYEQYF | TGTGCCACCAGCAGCGGTCAGGGCGGACACGGCTACGAGCAGTACTTC
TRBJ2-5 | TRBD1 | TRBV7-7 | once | CATTKGAETQYF | TGTGCCACCACGAAGGGGGCAGAGACCCAGTACTTC
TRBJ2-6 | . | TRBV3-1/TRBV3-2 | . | CASSQDGSSGANVLTF | TGTGCCAGCAGCCAAGACGGTAGCTCTGGGGCCAACGTCCTGACTTTC
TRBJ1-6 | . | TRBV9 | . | CASSVEGRDDSPLHF | TGTGCCAGCAGCGTAGAGGGGAGGGATGATTCACCCCTCCACTTT
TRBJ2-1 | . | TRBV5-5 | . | CASSLALQRGKGDEQFF | TGTGCCAGCAGCTTAGCCCTCCAGCGAGGGAAAGGCGATGAGCAGTTCTTC
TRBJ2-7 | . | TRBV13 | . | CASSLSDEQYF | TGTGCCAGCAGCTTGTCGGACGAGCAGTACTTC
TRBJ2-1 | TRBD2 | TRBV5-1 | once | CASGTSGEQFF | TGCGCCAGCGGGACTAGCGGGGAGCAGTTCTTC
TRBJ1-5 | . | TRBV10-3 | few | CAISESAGRNQPQHF | TGTGCCATCAGTGAGTCAGCAGGTCGAAATCAGCCCCAGCATTTT
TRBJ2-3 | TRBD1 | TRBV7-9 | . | CATWGQFTDTQYF | TGTGCCACCTGGGGACAGTTCACAGATACGCAGTATTTT
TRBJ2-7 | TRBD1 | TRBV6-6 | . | CASRDRGTQYF | TGTGCCAGCAGGGACAGGGGTACGCAGTACTTC
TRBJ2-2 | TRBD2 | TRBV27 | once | CASRLAGGITGELFF | TGTGCCAGCAGACTAGCGGGAGGGATCACCGGGGAGCTGTTTTTT
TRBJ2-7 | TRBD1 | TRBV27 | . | CASSPGAGGHEQYF | TGTGCCAGCAGTCCAGGGGCAGGGGGACACGAGCAGTACTTC
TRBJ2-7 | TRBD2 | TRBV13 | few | CASSFGWGGGAPYEQYF | TGTGCCAGCAGCTTCGGTTGGGGCGGGGGGGCCCCTTACGAGCAGTACTTC
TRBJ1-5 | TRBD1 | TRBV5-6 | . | CASSLAGQGRQPQHF | TGTGCCAGCAGCTTGGCGGGACAGGGGAGGCAGCCCCAGCATTTT
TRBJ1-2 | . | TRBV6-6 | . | CASSSPPPTPYGYTF | TGTGCCAGCAGTTCCCCTCCACCGACACCGTATGGCTACACCTTC
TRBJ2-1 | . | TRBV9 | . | CASSVMERSEQFF | TGTGCCAGCAGCGTAATGGAGAGGAGTGAGCAGTTCTTC
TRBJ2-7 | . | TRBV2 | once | CASNQGTQYF | TGTGCCAGCAATCAGGGTACCCAGTACTTC
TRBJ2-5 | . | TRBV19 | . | CASKDTRTGQETQYF | TGTGCCAGTAAGGACACTCGAACAGGACAAGAGACCCAGTACTTC
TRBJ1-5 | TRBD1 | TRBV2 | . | CASSRTGRNQPQHF | TGTGCCAGCAGTCGGACAGGGAGGAATCAGCCCCAGCATTTT
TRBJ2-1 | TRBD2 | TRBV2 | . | CASSGVRLARTKQFF | TGTGCCAGCAGTGGGGTTAGACTAGCGCGGACTAAGCAGTTCTTC
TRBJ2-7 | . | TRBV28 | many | CASGLHEQYF | TGTGCCAGCGGCCTCCACGAGCAGTACTTC
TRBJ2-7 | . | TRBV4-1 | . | CASSQLSGVYEQYF | TGCGCCAGCAGCCAGCTCTCGGGGGTCTACGAGCAGTACTTC
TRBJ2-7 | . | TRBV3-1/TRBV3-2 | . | CASSQPAGAGEQYF | TGTGCCAGCAGCCAACCCGCGGGGGCGGGGGAGCAGTACTTC
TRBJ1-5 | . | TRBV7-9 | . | CASSSAGGEGFNQPQHF | TGTGCCAGCAGCTCGGCGGGGGGTGAGGGGTTTAATCAGCCCCAGCATTTT
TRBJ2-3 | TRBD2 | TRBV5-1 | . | CASSFGGDPDTQYF | TGCGCCAGCAGCTTTGGGGGGGACCCAGATACGCAGTATTTT
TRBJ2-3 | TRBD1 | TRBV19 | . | CATRQGRVSDTQYF | TGTGCCACGAGACAGGGGAGAGTATCGGATACGCAGTATTTT
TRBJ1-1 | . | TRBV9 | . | CASSVREDTEAFF | TGTGCCAGCAGCGTAAGGGAGGACACTGAAGCTTTCTTT
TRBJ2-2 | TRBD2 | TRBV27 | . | CASSLGSGRGAGELFF | TGTGCCAGCAGCCTGGGGAGCGGGAGGGGTGCCGGGGAGCTGTTTTTT